This T cell receptor beta chain was recorded in a study of PD-1 blockade in classical Hodgkin lymphoma. Study-level findings and limits: Prior to therapy, complete responders displayed diversity much like that of newly diagnosed patients. With CD4+ cells, TCR diversity rose significantly by C4D1, but not with CD8+ cells.

The time point denotes: cycle 4 day 1 (C4D1), after less than 7 weeks of nivolumab. Autologous stem cell transplantation was followed by relapse in every patient, and brentuximab vedotin exposure varied. Best responses were complete response, partial response or progressive disease. Clones were read by immunoSEQ multiplex PCR, and TCRdb kept only the in-frame ones, dropping some. Here the sample spans roughly 20,000 clones, around three quarters being singletons. Notes on this clone: Its antigen is not identified.

This sample comprised peripheral blood mononuclear cells (PBMCs), obtained before the fourth cycle of nivolumab. The TCR sequence derives from a human donor with classical Hodgkin lymphoma.

The CDR3 DNA reads as TGTGCCAGCAGCTTAACAAGCTCCTACGAGCAGTACTTC. Translating gives CASSLTSSYEQYF. J is TRBJ2-7 and V is TRBV7-9; no clear D gene. The germline V gene encodes CDR1 SEHNR and CDR2 FQNEAQ (reference sequence). The CDR3 spans 13 residues. The germline V and J ends were trimmed by 2 bases and 0 bases, with 5 bases remaining between them.